One and the same sample provided the 6 T cell receptor beta chains below, sequenced in a study of blood T cell repertoires in COVID-19 (dated by TCRdb to 2020 to 2021). The receptor library was made with the immunoSEQ multiplex PCR assay. Here the immuneACCESS table is served through TCRdb, limited to in-frame sequences with V and J called. Missing clones are a known gap in these copies; in checked studies unresolved V genes cover under half, and the rest lacks a known reason. A total of about 150,000 clones appear in this sample, around 84% of them only once. Under 2% of the sample is taken by the ten largest. The sample consisted of peripheral blood. These receptors were taken from a man at least 80 years old with acute or convalescent COVID-19.

This clone was observed many times. This sequence joins TRBV28 and TRBJ1-5, with D perhaps matching TRBD1 (5 bases). In germline, CDR1 is MDHEN, CDR2 SYDVKM. The V end was cut by 3 bases, the J end by 5 bases, with 14 bases between. The length of the CDR3 is 15 residues. The CDR3 spells CASSLLQVSYQPQHF. The CDR3 DNA reads TGTGCCAGCAGTTTGTTACAGGTGTCGTATCAGCCCCAGCATTTT.

The V call is TRBV7-3, the J call TRBJ2-3, with 8 positions matching TRBD1. The CDR3 is made up of 16 amino acids. V shed 4 bases and J 1 base; nucleotides not matched to a gene: 7. CDR1 and CDR2 (germline): SGHTA, FQGTGA. The CDR3 loop reads CASSSGQVIGTDTQYF. For the CDR3, the DNA is TGTGCCAGCAGCTCGGGACAGGTAATTGGCACAGATACGCAGTATTTT.

The V call is TRBV13, the J call TRBJ2-5; the match to TRBD1 covers 7 bases. Germline V CDR1 and CDR2: PRHDT, FYEKMQ (reference sequence). The V segment lost 2 bases and the J segment 2 bases; nucleotides outside the gene matches: 11. The CDR3 has 17 residues. The CDR3 reads CASSLFSTGVAQETQYF. CDR3 bases: TGTGCCAGCAGCTTATTTTCCACAGGGGTGGCACAAGAGACCCAGTACTTC.

V is TRBV5-1 and J is TRBJ2-3; TRBD2 matches at 10 bases. The V segment lost 3 bases and the J segment 3 bases; nucleotides outside the gene matches: 4. This CDR3 spans 15 amino acids. Germline lookup yields CDR1 SGHRS and CDR2 YFSETQ. Written as DNA, the CDR3 is TGCGCCAGCAGCTCAGGGACTAGCGAAACAGATACGCAGTATTTT. This gives the protein CASSSGTSETDTQYF.

The chain uses TRBV11-1 and TRBJ1-2; possible D gene TRBD1, 5 bases. Germline lookup yields CDR1 SGHAT and CDR2 FQDESV (reference sequence). This CDR3 has 14 residues. V lost 5 bases, J lost 2 bases, and 12 bases lay in between. In nucleotides, the CDR3 is TGTGCCAGCAGCCGAGGACACCAAAACTATGGCTACACCTTC. Its translation is CASSRGHQNYGYTF.

The V gene is TRBV7-9, the J gene TRBJ2-5; 7 bases line up with TRBD1. CDR3 length: 14 amino acids. Germline-derived CDR1 and CDR2 are SEHNR and FQNEAQ (reference sequence). The J segment lost 1 base and the V segment lost 4 bases, leaving 3 bases of the junction unmatched. The CDR3 DNA reads TGTGCCAGCAGCTCTGGACAGGTCCAAGAGACCCAGTACTTC. Its protein product is CASSSGQVQETQYF.